This T cell receptor (beta chain) was captured in a study of Ad26.COV2.S vaccination and SARS-CoV-2 variants. Study results and limitations: Post-vaccination breadth of spike-specific CD8+ and CD4+ T cell responses was reportedly substantial. Spike-specific TCR breadth was greater after Ad26.COV2.S than placebo. Recipients of vaccine and of placebo showed similar breadth of their non-spike TCR repertoires.

Germline CDR1 and CDR2: SGHRS and YFSETQ. V lost 4 bases and J lost 6, with 12 bases in between. This CDR3 has 13 residues. With respect to this clone: Antigen specificity is unknown.

TCRdb keeps only in-frame clones here, not all; method: immunoSEQ multiplex PCR. The repertoire holds about 350,000 clones, with just over 90% as singletons. Sequencing was performed on peripheral blood, taken after recovery from COVID-19. This clonotype was sampled from a human donor who had recovered from COVID-19. The chain links TRBV5-1 to TRBJ2-3, with D perhaps TRBD1 (6 bases). CDR3 sequence (DNA): TGCGCCAGCAGCCCTCCTCAGGGGGATACGCAGTATTTT. As protein: CASSPPQGDTQYF.